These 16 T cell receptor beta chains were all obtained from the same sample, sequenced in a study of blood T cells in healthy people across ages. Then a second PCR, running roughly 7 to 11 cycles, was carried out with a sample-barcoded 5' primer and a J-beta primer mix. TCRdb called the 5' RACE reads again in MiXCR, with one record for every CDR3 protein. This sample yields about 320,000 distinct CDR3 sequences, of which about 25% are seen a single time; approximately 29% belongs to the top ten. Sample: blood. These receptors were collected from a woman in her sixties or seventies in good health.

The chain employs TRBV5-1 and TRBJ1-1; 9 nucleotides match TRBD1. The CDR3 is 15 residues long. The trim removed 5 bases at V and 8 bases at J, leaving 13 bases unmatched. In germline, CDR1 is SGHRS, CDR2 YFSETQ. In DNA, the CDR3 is TGCGCCAGCAGGACTGGACAGGGGACCAGCACGGAAGCTTTCTTT. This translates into CASRTGQGTSTEAFF.

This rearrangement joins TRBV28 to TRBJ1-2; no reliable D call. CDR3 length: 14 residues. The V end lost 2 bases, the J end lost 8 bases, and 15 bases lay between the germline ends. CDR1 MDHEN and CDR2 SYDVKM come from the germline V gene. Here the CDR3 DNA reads TGTGCCAGCAGTTTAGCAGCCCTTATGGGGGGCTACACCTTC. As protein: CASSLAALMGGYTF.

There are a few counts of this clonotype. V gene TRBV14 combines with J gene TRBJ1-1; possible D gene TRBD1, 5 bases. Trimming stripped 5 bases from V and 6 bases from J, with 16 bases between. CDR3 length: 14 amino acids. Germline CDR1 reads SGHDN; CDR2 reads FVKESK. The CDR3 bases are TGTGCCAGCAGCAAAAGGGGTGCGGATCCTGAAGCTTTCTTT. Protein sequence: CASSKRGADPEAFF. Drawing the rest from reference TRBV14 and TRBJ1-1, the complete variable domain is EAGVTQFPSHSVIEKGQTVTLRCDPISGHDNLYWYRRVMGKEIKFLLHFVKESKQDESGMPNNRFLAERTGGTYSTLKVQPAELEDSGVYFCASSKRGADPEAFFGQGTRLTVV.

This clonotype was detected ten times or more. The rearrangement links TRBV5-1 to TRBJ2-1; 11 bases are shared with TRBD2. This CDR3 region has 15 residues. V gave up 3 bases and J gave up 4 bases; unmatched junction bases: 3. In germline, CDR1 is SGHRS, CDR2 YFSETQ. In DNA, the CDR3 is TGCGCCAGCAGCTCCGGGACTAGCGGATACAATGAGCAGTTCTTC. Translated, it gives CASSSGTSGYNEQFF.

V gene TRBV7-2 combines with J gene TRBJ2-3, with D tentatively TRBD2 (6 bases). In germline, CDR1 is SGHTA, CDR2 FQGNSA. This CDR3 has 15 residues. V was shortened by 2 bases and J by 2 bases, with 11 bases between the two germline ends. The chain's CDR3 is CASSLTGVTTDTQYF. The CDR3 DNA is TGTGCCAGCAGCTTAACGGGAGTTACCACAGATACGCAGTATTTT. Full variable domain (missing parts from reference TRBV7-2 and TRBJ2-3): GAGVSQSPSNKVTEKGKDVELRCDPISGHTALYWYRQSLGQGLEFLIYFQGNSAPDKSGLPSDRFSAERTGGSVSTLTIQRTQQEDSAVYLCASSLTGVTTDTQYFGPGTRLTVL.

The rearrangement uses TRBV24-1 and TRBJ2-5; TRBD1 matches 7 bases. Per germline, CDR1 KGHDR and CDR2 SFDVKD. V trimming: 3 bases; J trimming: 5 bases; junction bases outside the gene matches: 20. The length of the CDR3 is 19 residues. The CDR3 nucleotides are TGTGCCACCAGTGATGGGCAACGGACAGGAGGCATCAAGCGGGAGACCCAGTACTTC. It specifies CATSDGQRTGGIKRETQYF.

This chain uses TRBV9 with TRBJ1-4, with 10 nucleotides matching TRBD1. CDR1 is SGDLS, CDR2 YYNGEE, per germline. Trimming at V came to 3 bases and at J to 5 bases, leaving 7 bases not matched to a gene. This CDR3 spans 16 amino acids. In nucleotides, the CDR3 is TGTGCCAGCAGCGCCCGGCAGGGACAGGGGAATGAAAAACTGTTTTTT. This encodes CASSARQGQGNEKLFF. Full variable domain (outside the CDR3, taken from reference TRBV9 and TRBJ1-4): DSGVTQTPKHLITATGQRVTLRCSPRSGDLSVYWYQQSLDQGLQFLIQYYNGEERAKGNILERFSAQQFPDLHSELNLSSLELGDSALYFCASSARQGQGNEKLFFGSGTQLSVL.

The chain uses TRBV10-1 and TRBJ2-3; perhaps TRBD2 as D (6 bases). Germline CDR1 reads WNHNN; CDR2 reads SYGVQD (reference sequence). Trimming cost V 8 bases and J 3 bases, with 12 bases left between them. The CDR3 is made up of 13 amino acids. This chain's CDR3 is CASSGRGTDTQYF. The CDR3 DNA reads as TGCGCCAGCTCCGGGCGGGGAACAGATACGCAGTATTTT.

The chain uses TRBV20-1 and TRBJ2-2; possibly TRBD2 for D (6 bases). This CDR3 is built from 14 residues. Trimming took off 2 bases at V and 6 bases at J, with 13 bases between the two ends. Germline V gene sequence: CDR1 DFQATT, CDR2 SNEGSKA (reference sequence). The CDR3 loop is CSARKAGSAGELFF. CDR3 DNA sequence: TGCAGTGCTAGAAAGGCGGGATCGGCCGGGGAGCTGTTTTTT.

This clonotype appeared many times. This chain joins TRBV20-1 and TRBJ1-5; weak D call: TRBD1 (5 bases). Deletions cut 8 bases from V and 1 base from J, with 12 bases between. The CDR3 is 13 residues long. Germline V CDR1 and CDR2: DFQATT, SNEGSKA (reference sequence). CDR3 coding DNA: TGCAGTCTCCGCAGGGAGAGCAATCAGCCCCAGCATTTT. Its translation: CSLRRESNQPQHF.

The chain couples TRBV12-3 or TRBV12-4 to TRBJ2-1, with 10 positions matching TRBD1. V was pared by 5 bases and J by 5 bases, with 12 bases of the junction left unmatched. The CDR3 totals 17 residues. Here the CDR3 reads CASSPLLGTGADNEQFF. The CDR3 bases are TGTGCCAGCAGTCCATTGTTGGGGACAGGGGCCGACAATGAGCAGTTCTTC.

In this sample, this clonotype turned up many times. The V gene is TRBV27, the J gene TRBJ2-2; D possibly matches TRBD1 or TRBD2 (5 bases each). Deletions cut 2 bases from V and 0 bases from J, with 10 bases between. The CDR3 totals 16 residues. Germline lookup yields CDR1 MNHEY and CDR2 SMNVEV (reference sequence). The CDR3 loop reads CASSLVGTSNTGELFF. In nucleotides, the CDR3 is TGTGCCAGCAGTTTAGTCGGGACGTCGAACACCGGGGAGCTGTTTTTT.

The CDR3 loop is CASSSPKPGENIQYF. The DNA for the CDR3 is TGTGCCAGCAGTTCCCCCAAGCCCGGGGAAAACATTCAGTACTTC. This sequence joins TRBV28 and TRBJ2-4, with D maybe TRBD2 (5 bases). This CDR3 is 15 amino acids long. Per the germline V gene, CDR1 is MDHEN and CDR2 is SYDVKM. V lost 4 bases and J 5 bases, leaving 15 bases between the germline ends.

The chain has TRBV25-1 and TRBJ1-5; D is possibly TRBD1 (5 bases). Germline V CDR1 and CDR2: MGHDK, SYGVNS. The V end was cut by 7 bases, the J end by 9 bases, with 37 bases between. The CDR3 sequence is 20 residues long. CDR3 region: CASKEGPDQRYAGDRRPQHF. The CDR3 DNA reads TGTGCCAGCAAGGAAGGGCCGGACCAACGTTATGCGGGGGATCGTAGGCCCCAGCATTTT. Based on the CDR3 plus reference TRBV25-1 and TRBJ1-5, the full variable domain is EADIYQTPRYLVIGTGKKITLECSQTMGHDKMYWYQQDPGMELHLIHYSYGVNSTEKGDLSSESTVSRIRTEHFPLTLESARPSHTSQYLCASKEGPDQRYAGDRRPQHFGDGTRLSIL.

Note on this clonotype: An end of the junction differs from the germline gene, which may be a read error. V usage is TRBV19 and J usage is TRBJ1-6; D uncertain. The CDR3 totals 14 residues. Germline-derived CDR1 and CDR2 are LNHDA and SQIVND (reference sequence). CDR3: CASSIGGNNSPLHF. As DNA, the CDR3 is TGTGCCAGTAGTATAGGGGGAAACAATTCACCTCTCCACTTT.

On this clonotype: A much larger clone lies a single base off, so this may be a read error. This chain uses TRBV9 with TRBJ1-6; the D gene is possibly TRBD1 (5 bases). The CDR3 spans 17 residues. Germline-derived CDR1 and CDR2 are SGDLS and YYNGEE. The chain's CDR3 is CASSPDLGGLGNSPLRF. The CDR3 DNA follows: TGTGCCAGCAGCCCCGATCTCGGGGGACTGGGAAATTCACCCCTCCGCTTT.